This T cell receptor (beta chain) originates from a study of T cell responses to AZD1222 COVID-19 vaccine. Study results and limitations: Donors in the cohort were predominantly white British and more often female, and clonal diversity was possibly underestimated. Just five or six AZD1222 recipients were seropositive at baseline. At 160-218 and 743-854, vaccine-associated CD4 TCRs were dominant, and they spanned spike.

The CDR3 contains 14 residues. Germline CDR1 SGHTA, CDR2 FQGNSA. On this clone: Antigen specificity is unknown. One end of the junction fails to match germline, which may point to a read error.

The table came from immunoSEQ multiplex PCR; TCRdb's copy has only in-frame clones and leaves some out. The table includes some 120,000 clones, 75% to 95% detected once. This chain links TRBV7-2 with TRBJ2-3; the D gene is possibly TRBD2 (6 bases). This receptor was obtained from an adult who received the MenACWY meningococcal vaccine as a control. Sequences were derived from peripheral blood, sampled 28 days after the second dose of the MenACWY control vaccine. The CDR3 loop reads CTHQGRGPTDTQYF. The CDR3 DNA follows: TGCACTCATCAAGGGCGGGGACCCACAGATACGCAGTATTTT.